This TCR beta chain was captured by sequencing in a study of CD8 T cells in ankylosing spondylitis. This CDR3 has 15 amino acids. The V gene's germline CDR1 is SGHRS and CDR2 YFSETQ. With 0 bases removed from V and 6 bases from J, the gap between germline ends came to 15 bases. Each CDR3 protein gets one entry after TCRdb re-called the 5' RACE reads with MiXCR. The sample consists of about 240,000 distinct CDR3 sequences, roughly a tenth of them appearing once. The chain uses TRBV5-1 and TRBJ1-1, with a possible D match to TRBD1 (6 bases). Sequenced sample: blood, either unsorted or a sorted T cell fraction (not recorded which). The clonotype originates from a male donor with ankylosing spondylitis or in good health (not recorded which). CDR3 protein: CASSLATGGVSEAFF. The DNA of the CDR3 is TGCGCCAGCAGCTTGGCGACAGGAGGTGTCTCTGAAGCTTTCTTT.